This passage covers 30 T cell receptor beta chains from one sample sequenced in a study of Ad26.COV2.S vaccination and SARS-CoV-2 variants (dated by TCRdb to the early 2020s). The treatment or condition label on this specimen signifies: around 19 received Ad26.COV2.S at low or high dose, single or two shots; roughly 5 received placebo; per-sample allocation not given. For vaccine and placebo recipients, the sequenced repertoires came from samples collected on day 63 after the first injection. Libraries were built with the immunoSEQ multiplex PCR assay. Drawn from immuneACCESS, this table holds only the in-frame rearrangements with V and J called that TCRdb kept. Clones are partly lost; checked studies trace under half to an unresolved V gene and leave the rest unexplained. The sample profile shows approximately 410,000 clones; approximately 87% of them were found once. 3.6% of the sample goes to the ten largest clones.

Specimen: peripheral blood, collected in a trial of Ad26.COV2.S vaccine versus placebo. These receptors all come from a person aged 18-65 years who received the Ad26.COV2.S COVID-19 vaccine or a placebo.

On this clone itself: A much larger clone differs from this one at a single base, so this may be a read error. This sample also contains other DNA sequences that code for the same CDR3. This rearrangement joins TRBV30 to TRBJ1-5; no firm D call. V was pared by 1 base and J by 0 bases, with 4 bases between. Germline-derived CDR1 and CDR2 are GTSNPN and SVGIG (reference sequence). This CDR3 spans 13 amino acids. CDR3 protein: CAWSGDSNQPQHF. DNA of the CDR3: TGTGCCTGGAGTGGCGATAGCAATCAGCCCCAGCATTTT.

V usage is TRBV7-8 and J usage is TRBJ1-4; D gene unclear. V was pared by 3 bases and J by 5 bases, with 10 bases between. Germline-derived CDR1 and CDR2 are SGHVS and FQNEAQ. The CDR3 covers 14 residues. The CDR3 bases are TGTGCCAGCAGCTTCGACACGTTAAATGAAAAACTGTTTTTT. It yields the protein CASSFDTLNEKLFF. Supplemented by reference TRBV7-8 and TRBJ1-4, the full variable domain reads GAGVSQSPRYKVAKRGQDVALRCDPISGHVSLFWYQQALGQGPEFLTYFQNEAQLDKSGLPSDRFFAERPEGSVSTLKIQRTQQEDSAVYLCASSFDTLNEKLFFGSGTQLSVL.

This clone was picked up one time. The chain is built from TRBV19 and TRBJ2-1; D is uncertain. Germline V gene lookup returns CDR1 LNHDA and CDR2 SQIVND (reference sequence). The V end was cut by 0 bases, the J end by 7 bases, with 16 bases between. This CDR3 spans 16 amino acids. The CDR3 loop is CASSIEPGTIRNEQFF. The CDR3 DNA sequence: TGTGCCAGTAGTATAGAGCCTGGCACGATTAGGAATGAGCAGTTCTTC.

On this clone: The sample carries other DNA sequences with the same CDR3. V is TRBV11-2 and J is TRBJ2-5, with D unclear. The germline V gene encodes CDR1 SGHAT and CDR2 FQNNGV. V was cut by 0 bases and J by 5 bases, with 4 bases left in between. The CDR3 covers 12 residues. The DNA of the CDR3 is TGTGCCAGCAGCTTAGATCAGGAGACCCAGTACTTC. This sequence encodes CASSLDQETQYF.

The chain has TRBV5-1 and TRBJ1-5; D call uncertain. Germline V gives CDR1 SGHRS, CDR2 YFSETQ. Trimming left V 1 base short and J 5 bases short, with 13 bases between. The CDR3 runs to 15 residues. The CDR3 nucleotides read TGCGCCAGCAGCTTGATCCCCGGGGATCATCAGCCCCAGCATTTT. This gives the protein CASSLIPGDHQPQHF.

The chain uses TRBV7-6 and TRBJ2-2, with D perhaps matching TRBD1 or TRBD2 (5 bases each). CDR3 length: 15 residues. CDR1 is SGHVS, CDR2 FNYEAQ, per germline. V was trimmed by 1 base and J by 2 bases, leaving 8 bases between them. The CDR3 nucleotides read TGTGCCAGCAGCTTAGTGGGACCTAACACCGGGGAGCTGTTTTTT. Its protein product is CASSLVGPNTGELFF.

This chain joins TRBV7-9 and TRBJ2-3; 8 bases agree with TRBD1. The CDR3 runs to 15 residues. CDR1 is SEHNR, CDR2 FQNEAQ, per germline (reference sequence). J gave up 5 bases and V 4 bases, and 8 bases lay outside the gene matches. CDR3: CASSYPGQERDTQYF. The CDR3 nucleotides are TGTGCCAGCAGCTATCCGGGACAGGAGCGAGATACGCAGTATTTT.

The rearrangement uses TRBV27 and TRBJ2-7, with 9 bases that match TRBD2. CDR3 length: 16 amino acids. J lost 3 bases, V lost 10 bases, and 16 bases had no gene match. Germline V lookup: CDR1 MNHEY, CDR2 SMNVEV (reference sequence). For the CDR3, the DNA is TGTGCCAAACCCTCCCCCCCCCTAGCGGGGATCTACGAGCAGTACTTC. Encoded protein: CAKPSPPLAGIYEQYF.

V is TRBV7-9 and J is TRBJ1-1, with D unresolved. Trimming left V 5 bases short and J 7 bases short, with 11 bases between. The CDR3 consists of 12 residues. Per germline, CDR1 SEHNR and CDR2 FQNEAQ (reference sequence). CDR3 sequence reads: CASSPALGEAFF. DNA of the CDR3: TGTGCCAGCAGCCCCGCCTTGGGTGAAGCTTTCTTT. The whole variable domain, remainder taken from reference TRBV7-9 and TRBJ1-1, is DTGVSQNPRHKITKRGQNVTFRCDPISEHNRLYWYRQTLGQGPEFLTYFQNEAQLEKSRLLSDRFSAERPKGSFSTLEIQRTEQGDSAMYLCASSPALGEAFFGQGTRLTVV.

V gene TRBV19 combines with J gene TRBJ2-4, with D perhaps TRBD1 (5 bases). The CDR3 has 17 residues. Germline V CDR1 and CDR2: LNHDA, SQIVND (reference sequence). Trimming cost V 4 bases and J 0 bases, with 16 bases left between them. In nucleotides, the CDR3 is TGTGCCAGTAGTACCCGCACAGGTTCGGTAGCCAAAAACATTCAGTACTTC. It specifies CASSTRTGSVAKNIQYF.

The V call is TRBV25-1, the J call TRBJ2-3, with a tentative D call TRBD1 (5 bases). With 1 base removed from V and 6 bases from J, the gap between germline ends came to 23 bases. Germline V gene sequence: CDR1 MGHDK, CDR2 SYGVNS. The CDR3 contains 18 residues. CDR3 protein: CASSESAFVSFKGDTQYF. As DNA, the CDR3 is TGTGCCAGCAGTGAATCGGCGTTTGTCTCCTTTAAGGGGGATACGCAGTATTTT.

The chain couples TRBV2 to TRBJ1-2; 7 bases map to TRBD1. From germline, CDR1 is SNHLY and CDR2 FYNNEI. This CDR3 spans 15 amino acids. J was trimmed by 2 bases and V by 3 bases; bases with no gene match: 6. CDR3 DNA: TGTGCCAGCAGTGACGACAGGGAATACAACTATGGCTACACCTTC. Translation gives CASSDDREYNYGYTF.

A remark on this clone: The junction shows a germline mismatch at one end, possibly a read error. The rearrangement joins TRBV2 to TRBJ2-7; the D gene could be TRBD1 or TRBD2 (5 bases each). Germline V gene lookup returns CDR1 SNHLY and CDR2 FYNNEI. The CDR3 has 16 amino acids. The CDR3 coding sequence is TGTGCCAGCAGTGACCCTCGTCCGGGGACCCACTACGAGCAGTGCTTC. Residues: CASSDPRPGTHYEQCF.

The genes are TRBV5-4 and TRBJ2-2, with a possible D match to TRBD2 (6 bases). The CDR3 spans 15 residues. CDR1 is SGHNT, CDR2 YYREEE, per germline (reference sequence). With 4 bases removed from V and 0 bases from J, the gap between germline ends came to 10 bases. CDR3 in DNA: TGTGCCAGCAGCGCGGGACTGCCGAACACCGGGGAGCTGTTTTTT. Its translation is CASSAGLPNTGELFF.

The chain links TRBV7-9 to TRBJ2-2; TRBD1 might be the D (6 bases). The CDR3 sequence is 16 residues long. CDR1 and CDR2 from the germline V gene are SEHNR and FQNEAQ (reference sequence). The V gene lost 6 bases and the J gene lost 2 bases, with 16 bases spanning the gap. Here the CDR3 DNA reads TGTGCCAGCAGGACAGGTTCTCGGGACAACACCGGGGAGCTGTTTTTT. Its translation is CASRTGSRDNTGELFF.

Of note for this clone: Other nucleotide sequences from this sample produce the same CDR3. This chain joins TRBV19 and TRBJ1-5; 8 bases agree with TRBD1. Trimming at V came to 8 bases and at J to 2 bases, leaving 5 bases not matched to a gene. The CDR3 spans 14 residues. The germline CDR1 and CDR2 sequences are LNHDA and SQIVND (reference sequence). CDR3: CASSQGAGNQPQHF. Written as DNA, the CDR3 is TGTGCCAGTTCTCAGGGGGCTGGCAATCAGCCCCAGCATTTT.

The chain joins TRBV12-3 or TRBV12-4 to TRBJ2-1; D uncertain. This CDR3 has 11 residues. Deletions cut 5 bases from V and 14 bases from J, with 13 bases between. The CDR3, as DNA: TGTGCCAGCAGTATGGGGTGGGTCGAGTTCTTC. Translated, it gives CASSMGWVEFF.

This chain connects TRBV10-3 to TRBJ2-1; 8 nucleotides agree with TRBD2. The germline gives CDR1 ENHRY, CDR2 SYGVKD. With 3 bases clipped from V and 5 bases from J, the junction kept 9 bases outside the gene matches. There are 16 residues in the CDR3. The CDR3 region is CAISDSGGAFHNEQFF. The CDR3 DNA follows: TGTGCCATCAGTGATTCGGGGGGGGCCTTCCACAATGAGCAGTTCTTC.

The CDR3 reads CASIPGMGYNEQFF. The CDR3 region has the DNA TGTGCCAGCATCCCGGGAATGGGCTACAATGAGCAGTTCTTC. The chain uses TRBV7-2 and TRBJ2-1, with D possibly being TRBD2 (5 bases). The CDR3 loop spans 14 amino acids. Germline V lookup: CDR1 SGHTA, CDR2 FQGNSA. With 7 bases removed from V and 3 bases from J, the gap between germline ends came to 13 bases.

J is TRBJ2-2 and V is TRBV4-1; a weak D match, TRBD2 (5 bases). CDR1 and CDR2 (germline): MGHRA, YSYEKL. The CDR3 spans 15 residues. Trimming took 1 base from V and 4 from J, leaving 10 bases between them. CDR3 residues: CASSQAGEPTGELFF. The CDR3 DNA is TGCGCCAGCAGCCAAGCCGGGGAGCCCACCGGGGAGCTGTTTTTT.

V is TRBV7-3 and J is TRBJ2-3; D not certain. The CDR3 spans 13 residues. V was cut by 1 base and J by 5 bases, with 7 bases left in between. Germline values: CDR1 SGHTA, CDR2 FQGTGA. For the CDR3, the DNA is TGTGCCAGCAGCTTAAACAGTCGAGATACGCAGTATTTT. It is translated as CASSLNSRDTQYF.

A few counts support this clone. The CDR3 region has the DNA TGTGCCAGCAGCTTACCCTTGGGGGGGCTGAGAGCCAACGTCCTGACTTTC. Its translation is CASSLPLGGLRANVLTF. This chain links TRBV11-2 with TRBJ2-6; perhaps TRBD2 as D (7 bases). The CDR3 covers 17 residues. CDR1 SGHAT and CDR2 FQNNGV come from the germline V gene. V lost 2 bases and J lost 7, with 18 bases in between.

This rearrangement joins TRBV30 to TRBJ1-5, with 10 bases that match TRBD1. Losses at the gene ends were 2 bases for V and 2 bases for J; bases not matched to a gene: 6. Germline V gene sequence: CDR1 GTSNPN, CDR2 SVGIG (reference sequence). The CDR3 totals 16 residues. CDR3 loop: CAWSRDRGSGNQPQHF. The DNA for the CDR3 is TGTGCCTGGAGTAGGGACAGGGGATCGGGCAATCAGCCCCAGCATTTT.

The CDR3 nucleotides read TGTGCCAGCAGTTACTTTGGTGAAAAACTGTTTTTT. The encoded protein is CASSYFGEKLFF. The genes are TRBV6-5 and TRBJ1-4; D is ambiguous. The CDR3 length is 12 residues. Deletions cut 1 base from V and 7 bases from J, with 4 bases between. Germline CDR1 reads MNHEY; CDR2 reads SVGAGI.

V gene TRBV15 combines with J gene TRBJ1-5; D gene ambiguous. Trimming shortened V by 1 base and J by 7 bases, and 14 bases separated the two germline ends. This CDR3 is 15 amino acids long. Germline-derived CDR1 and CDR2 are LNHNV and YYDKDF (reference sequence). CDR3 protein: CATSRVEGGEQPQHF. In DNA, the CDR3 is TGTGCCACCAGCAGAGTAGAGGGAGGCGAACAGCCCCAGCATTTT.

The rearrangement joins TRBV14 to TRBJ1-4; D is possibly TRBD1 (5 bases). The CDR3 is made up of 18 amino acids. V lost 5 bases, J lost 5 bases, and 24 bases lay in between. Germline assignment: CDR1 SGHDN and CDR2 FVKESK. CDR3 nucleotide sequence: TGTGCCAGCAGCGAAAAACCTGACGACCGGGACTTAAATGAAAAACTGTTTTTT. This sequence encodes CASSEKPDDRDLNEKLFF.

The V and J genes are TRBV27 and TRBJ2-1; 8 bases line up with TRBD1. Germline CDR1 is MNHEY and CDR2 is SMNVEV (reference sequence). The CDR3 extends over 15 amino acids. V lost 3 bases, J lost 4 bases, and 5 bases stayed unmatched. The CDR3 protein is CASSFGQGAYNEQFF. The CDR3 region has the DNA TGTGCCAGCAGTTTTGGGCAGGGGGCTTACAATGAGCAGTTCTTC.

The chain uses TRBV30 and TRBJ1-3; D possibly corresponds to TRBD1 (5 bases). Germline values: CDR1 GTSNPN, CDR2 SVGIG (reference sequence). The CDR3 contains 15 residues. V lost 5 bases and J 0 bases, leaving 14 bases between the germline ends. CDR3 coding DNA: TGTGCCTGGGCCCTGGGGCACGCCTCTGGAAACACCATATATTTT. It yields the protein CAWALGHASGNTIYF.

The chain carries TRBV4-1 and TRBJ2-1, with 12 bases aligning to TRBD2. The CDR3 sequence is 15 residues long. From germline, CDR1 is MGHRA and CDR2 YSYEKL. V shed 4 bases and J 6 bases; nucleotides not matched to a gene: 4. In DNA form, the CDR3 reads TGCGCCAGCAGCCGACTAGCGGGGGTCTCCAATGAGCAGTTCTTC. Its protein is CASSRLAGVSNEQFF.

The V call is TRBV9, the J call TRBJ2-7; 7 nucleotides agree with TRBD2. The CDR3 loop spans 14 amino acids. V was clipped by 0 bases and J by 2 bases; unmatched bases: 2. Germline-derived CDR1 and CDR2 are SGDLS and YYNGEE. The CDR3 DNA reads TGTGCCAGCAGCGTAGACGCGGGGGCCTACGAGCAGTACTTC. It specifies CASSVDAGAYEQYF. The full variable domain, with the rest looked up from reference TRBV9 and TRBJ2-7, is DSGVTQTPKHLITATGQRVTLRCSPRSGDLSVYWYQQSLDQGLQFLIQYYNGEERAKGNILERFSAQQFPDLHSELNLSSLELGDSALYFCASSVDAGAYEQYFGPGTRLTVT.